The 28 T cell receptor beta chains in this list originate from one sample, sequenced in a study of blood T cell repertoires in COVID-19. Clones were read by immunoSEQ multiplex PCR, and TCRdb kept only the in-frame ones, dropping some. The sample consists of about 76,000 clones, over 70% of them appearing once. The sequenced sample consisted of peripheral blood. The receptors here all came from a man aged 70-80 years with acute or convalescent COVID-19.

This rearrangement joins TRBV28 to TRBJ2-7, with 7 nucleotides matching TRBD2. This CDR3 contains 13 residues. Unmatched junction bases numbered 8, after V lost 9 bases and J lost 3 bases. The germline V gene encodes CDR1 MDHEN and CDR2 SYDVKM. In DNA form, the CDR3 reads TGTGCCAGTCGGAACGGGGAGGGCTACGAGCAGTACTTC. Protein sequence: CASRNGEGYEQYF. Full variable domain (rest looked up from reference TRBV28 and TRBJ2-7): DVKVTQSSRYLVKRTGEKVFLECVQDMDHENMFWYRQDPGLGLRLIYFSYDVKMKEKGDIPEGYSVSREKKERFSLILESASTNQTSMYLCASRNGEGYEQYFGPGTRLTVT.

The chain recombines TRBV11-3 with TRBJ2-1, with 11 bases identical to TRBD2. The CDR3 is made up of 14 amino acids. Trimming took 5 bases from V and 8 from J; bases not matched to a gene: 5. Germline-derived CDR1 and CDR2 are SGHNT and YENEEA. CDR3 nucleotides: TGTGCCAGCAGCACTAGCGGGAGCACGGATGAGCAGTTCTTC. Translated, it gives CASSTSGSTDEQFF.

V gene TRBV6-4 combines with J gene TRBJ2-2, with 8 bases identical to TRBD1. The CDR3 has 17 amino acids. V was clipped by 5 bases and J by 3 bases; unmatched bases: 11. CDR1 and CDR2 from the germline V gene are MRHNA and SNTAGT. This CDR3 is CASSPWPGQADTGELFF. The CDR3 coding sequence is TGTGCCAGCAGTCCTTGGCCGGGACAGGCGGACACCGGGGAGCTGTTTTTT.

The V call is TRBV28, the J call TRBJ1-2, with a tentative D call TRBD1 (5 bases). The germline CDR1 and CDR2 sequences are MDHEN and SYDVKM. The V and J ends lost 8 bases and 2 bases respectively, with 12 bases between them. This CDR3 spans 13 amino acids. CDR3 coding DNA: TGTGCCAGCGGGGGGACCCTCAACTATGGCTACACCTTC. Translation gives CASGGTLNYGYTF.

The genes are TRBV5-8 and TRBJ2-3, with no clear D. The CDR3 contains 14 residues. V lost 0 bases and J lost 2, with 7 bases in between. Germline lookup yields CDR1 SGHTS and CDR2 YDEGEE. The chain's CDR3 is CASSLGANTDTQYF. CDR3 bases: TGTGCCAGCAGCTTGGGGGCAAACACAGATACGCAGTATTTT.

This chain uses TRBV6-1 with TRBJ1-1; the match to TRBD1 covers 9 bases. From germline, CDR1 is MNHNS and CDR2 SASEGT. The length of the CDR3 is 16 residues. J lost 3 bases, V lost 4 bases, and 9 bases had no gene match. The CDR3 region has the DNA TGTGCCAGCAGTGTCGGGACAGGGAGAGGGGACACTGAAGCTTTCTTT. Encoded protein: CASSVGTGRGDTEAFF.

This rearrangement joins TRBV7-2 to TRBJ2-2, with 11 bases matching TRBD2. Germline V lookup: CDR1 SGHTA, CDR2 FQGNSA. The ends lost 7 bases at V and 2 bases at J; junction bases unmatched: 6. The CDR3 sequence is 16 residues long. The CDR3, as DNA: TGTGCCAGCACCTCTAGCGGGAGGCTCAACACCGGGGAGCTGTTTTTT. Amino acid sequence: CASTSSGRLNTGELFF.

The chain recombines TRBV7-2 with TRBJ2-7, with 13 bases lining up with TRBD2. The V and J ends lost 8 bases and 0 bases, in that order; junction bases with no gene match: 1. CDR1 and CDR2 from the germline V gene are SGHTA and FQGNSA. CDR3 length: 14 residues. CDR3 amino acids: CASGTSGNSYEQYF. The CDR3 DNA follows: TGTGCCAGCGGGACTAGCGGGAACTCCTACGAGCAGTACTTC. The whole variable domain, remainder taken from reference TRBV7-2 and TRBJ2-7, is GAGVSQSPSNKVTEKGKDVELRCDPISGHTALYWYRQSLGQGLEFLIYFQGNSAPDKSGLPSDRFSAERTGGSVSTLTIQRTQQEDSAVYLCASGTSGNSYEQYFGPGTRLTVT.

J is TRBJ1-1 and V is TRBV18; D call uncertain. Germline V gene lookup returns CDR1 KGHSH and CDR2 LQKENI. The CDR3 has 12 residues. The germline V and J ends were trimmed by 6 bases and 0 bases, with 5 bases remaining between them. CDR3 sequence reads: CASSAVNTEAFF. DNA for the CDR3: TGTGCCAGCTCTGCGGTGAACACTGAAGCTTTCTTT. The entire variable domain, with the rest obtained from reference TRBV18 and TRBJ1-1, is as follows: NAGVMQNPRHLVRRRGQEARLRCSPMKGHSHVYWYRQLPEEGLKFMVYLQKENIIDESGMPKERFSAEFPKEGPSILRIQQVVRGDSAAYFCASSAVNTEAFFGQGTRLTVV.

The chain couples TRBV19 to TRBJ2-4; 9 bases are shared with TRBD1. There are 15 residues in the CDR3. The V and J ends lost 4 bases and 8 bases, in that order; junction bases with no gene match: 9. The germline CDR1 and CDR2 sequences are LNHDA and SQIVND (reference sequence). This chain's CDR3 is CASSTPGTGRDIQYF. CDR3 sequence (DNA): TGTGCCAGTAGTACCCCCGGGACAGGGAGGGACATTCAGTACTTC.

CDR3 region: CASSARGGAGGYEQYF. CDR3 in DNA: TGTGCCAGCAGCGCACGGGGAGGAGCGGGAGGATACGAGCAGTACTTC. The chain recombines TRBV5-4 with TRBJ2-7; 9 bases agree with TRBD2. Losses at the gene ends were 4 bases for V and 4 bases for J; bases not matched to a gene: 12. The germline V gene encodes CDR1 SGHNT and CDR2 YYREEE (reference sequence). This CDR3 spans 16 amino acids.

The chain carries TRBV5-1 and TRBJ2-3; D remains unclear. Germline values: CDR1 SGHRS, CDR2 YFSETQ. The V end was cut by 1 base, the J end by 0 bases, with 18 bases between. The CDR3 consists of 18 residues. The CDR3 region is CASSLLLGGSSSTDTQYF. In DNA, the CDR3 is TGCGCCAGCAGCTTGCTCCTAGGTGGGTCCTCTAGCACAGATACGCAGTATTTT.

The V call is TRBV6-5, the J call TRBJ1-2; no reliable D call. The CDR3 is 16 residues long. Germline values: CDR1 MNHEY, CDR2 SVGAGI. V dropped 2 bases and J dropped 8 bases, with 21 bases sitting between them. The CDR3 reads CASSYTRRGDGGGYTF. CDR3 DNA sequence: TGTGCCAGCAGTTACACGCGCCGGGGAGACGGAGGCGGCTACACCTTC.

In its sample, this clone was seen once. V usage is TRBV27 and J usage is TRBJ2-1; D is unresolved. Per the germline V gene, CDR1 is MNHEY and CDR2 is SMNVEV (reference sequence). Between the trimmed V and J ends, which lost 5 bases and 4 bases, there was a span of 9 bases. The CDR3 is 13 amino acids. The CDR3 region has the DNA TGTGCCAGCAGTCTGCTCACTTACAATGAGCAGTTCTTC. It encodes CASSLLTYNEQFF.

The chain recombines TRBV7-3 with TRBJ2-3; a weak D match, TRBD2 (5 bases). This CDR3 contains 13 residues. CDR1 SGHTA and CDR2 FQGTGA come from the germline V gene. Between the trimmed V and J ends, which lost 2 bases and 2 bases, there was a span of 5 bases. The chain's CDR3 is CASSLDYTDTQYF. DNA for the CDR3: TGTGCCAGCAGCTTAGACTACACAGATACGCAGTATTTT.

This chain connects TRBV24-1 to TRBJ2-5, with D tentatively TRBD1 (5 bases). The germline gives CDR1 KGHDR, CDR2 SFDVKD. The V and J ends lost 7 bases and 10 bases respectively, with 15 bases between them. The CDR3 runs 12 residues. The CDR3 is CATSTPDSFQYF. CDR3 DNA sequence: TGTGCCACCAGCACCCCCGACAGTTTCCAGTACTTC.

The chain links TRBV19 to TRBJ2-3; 7 positions agree with TRBD2. The J segment lost 6 bases and the V segment lost 8 bases, leaving 17 bases of the junction unmatched. Germline CDR1 is LNHDA and CDR2 is SQIVND (reference sequence). This CDR3 has 16 amino acids. This chain's CDR3 is CASSFRGEVVRDTQYF. CDR3 nucleotide sequence: TGTGCCAGTTCATTTCGGGGGGAAGTAGTAAGGGATACGCAGTATTTT.

This clone is a singleton in its sample. This chain uses TRBV19 with TRBJ2-7; 7 bases are shared with TRBD2. Germline CDR1 is LNHDA and CDR2 is SQIVND (reference sequence). The CDR3 length is 11 residues. V trimming: 5 bases; J trimming: 6 bases; junction bases outside the gene matches: 1. DNA for the CDR3: TGTGCCAGTAGTGGGGGGGTCGAGCAGTACTTC. This sequence encodes CASSGGVEQYF.

V and J are TRBV7-6 and TRBJ2-7; 9 bases match TRBD2. This CDR3 has 15 amino acids. Trimming at V came to 2 bases and at J to 2 bases, leaving 4 bases not matched to a gene. Germline CDR1 and CDR2: SGHVS and FNYEAQ. The CDR3 DNA reads as TGTGCCAGCAGCTTAACGACTAGCGGTGCCTACGAGCAGTACTTC. It specifies CASSLTTSGAYEQYF.

The rearrangement uses TRBV2 and TRBJ2-7, with TRBD1 matching 9 bases. Unmatched junction bases numbered 6, after V lost 6 bases and J lost 3 bases. Germline V gene lookup returns CDR1 SNHLY and CDR2 FYNNEI. This CDR3 is 14 amino acids long. The CDR3 sequence is CASRGDRDHYEQYF. In nucleotides, the CDR3 is TGTGCCAGCAGGGGGGACAGGGACCACTACGAGCAGTACTTC.

The J gene is TRBJ2-1, the V gene TRBV21-1; TRBD2 is the table's D call, not checked against the DNA. TRBV21-1 is a listed pseudogene. CDR3 length equals 13 residues. CDR3 sequence reads: CASSPSGCYEQFF. DNA for the CDR3: TGTGCCAGCAGCCCTAGCGGTTGCTATGAGCAGTTCTTC.

This clone appeared a few times. The chain carries TRBV24-1 and TRBJ2-1, with 8 bases fitting TRBD2. V lost 4 bases and J lost 0; bases outside the gene matches: 4. The CDR3 sequence is 16 residues long. Germline CDR1 reads KGHDR; CDR2 reads SFDVKD. The CDR3 bases are TGTGCCACCAGTGACATAAGCGGGGGCTCCTACAATGAGCAGTTCTTC. Residues: CATSDISGGSYNEQFF.

The CDR3 region has the DNA TGTGCCAGCAGCTTCAGACTAGCGGGAGCAGATACGCAGTATTTT. This codes for CASSFRLAGADTQYF. The chain is built from TRBV7-3 and TRBJ2-3, with TRBD2 matching over 12 bases. Per the germline V gene, CDR1 is SGHTA and CDR2 is FQGTGA. With 3 bases clipped from V and 4 bases from J, the junction kept 2 bases outside the gene matches. CDR3 length: 15 amino acids.

The chain couples TRBV4-3 to TRBJ2-1, with TRBD2 matching over 11 bases. This CDR3 comprises 13 residues. Germline V CDR1 and CDR2: LGHNA, YSLEER. V lost 6 bases, J lost 7 bases, and 2 bases stayed unmatched. The CDR3 nucleotides read TGCGCCAGCAGTTTAGCGGGAGGGAATGAGCAGTTCTTC. It codes for CASSLAGGNEQFF.

CDR3 sequence reads: CASSSTRKTEAFF. Written as DNA, the CDR3 is TGTGCCAGCAGTTCCACACGAAAAACTGAAGCTTTCTTT. The V and J genes are TRBV12-3 or TRBV12-4 and TRBJ1-1, with D unclear. The V gene lost 4 bases and the J gene lost 5 bases, with 11 bases spanning the gap. This CDR3 is 13 amino acids long.

This chain links TRBV13 with TRBJ1-1, with TRBD1 as a possible D gene (6 bases). In germline, CDR1 is PRHDT, CDR2 FYEKMQ (reference sequence). Trimming left V 5 bases short and J 4 bases short, with 14 bases between. This CDR3 is 14 amino acids long. The chain's CDR3 is CASSTTGLATEAFF. DNA of the CDR3: TGTGCCAGCAGCACAACAGGGTTGGCCACTGAAGCTTTCTTT.

The chain has TRBV21-1 and TRBJ2-1; the DNA was not used to check the table's D call, TRBD2. TRBV21-1 is noted as a pseudogene. There are 17 residues in the CDR3. CDR3 nucleotide sequence: TGTGCCAGCACGGGGACTAGCGGATCCGTCTCCTACAATGAGCAGTTCTTC. Encoded protein: CASTGTSGSVSYNEQFF.

The CDR3 DNA is TGTGCCAGCAGTTTATCGGAACAGACTGAAGCTTTCTTT. Protein sequence: CASSLSEQTEAFF. This sequence joins TRBV27 and TRBJ1-1; D gene unclear. This CDR3 spans 13 amino acids. V was pared by 0 bases and J by 5 bases, with 7 bases between. Germline V gene lookup returns CDR1 MNHEY and CDR2 SMNVEV (reference sequence).